This entry concerns a single TCR beta chain. The data derive from a study of shared clonotypes between healthy human individuals. In the naive CD8 group, cells lacked CD45RO and were positively selected for CCR7, so terminally differentiated effector memory CD45RA+ cells were left out. The authors distributed each subset's genomic DNA evenly over several immunoSEQ plates. Clones were read by immunoSEQ multiplex PCR, and TCRdb kept only the in-frame ones, dropping some. Among about 2.1 million clones listed, about 92% were seen once. Germline assignment: CDR1 SGHTA and CDR2 FQGTGA. The J segment lost 4 bases and the V segment lost 5 bases, leaving 2 bases of the junction unmatched. This CDR3 has 13 residues.

The sequencing input was naive CD8+ T cells from PBMCs. J is TRBJ2-3 and V is TRBV7-3, with TRBD1 identical over 8 bases. The TCR originated in a man between 18 and 35 years old in good health. Some clones in this sample may be carry-over from other donors' samples. The CDR3 reads CASSQTGADTQYF. CDR3 nucleotide sequence: TGTGCCAGCAGCCAGACAGGGGCAGATACGCAGTATTTT.